The following is a T cell receptor beta chain sequence with its context. Antigen unknown. The germline gives CDR1 GTSNPN, CDR2 SVGIG (reference sequence). This CDR3 region has 14 residues. V was clipped by 0 bases and J by 5 bases, with 13 bases between them. These data are taken from a study of cytomegalovirus exposure and HLA in healthy donors. Findings and caveats of the study: HLA restriction was apparent for most CMV-associated TCR beta chains in a later analysis.

PCR primers comprised 60 Vbeta and 13 Jbeta primers. Clones were read by immunoSEQ multiplex PCR, and TCRdb kept only the in-frame ones, dropping some. The sample contains about 200,000 clones, 65% to 90% of which appear only once. The TCR comes from a girl aged 10 to 17 in good health and CMV-seronegative. Sequenced material: PBMCs. The rearrangement uses TRBV30 and TRBJ1-2; tentatively, D is TRBD1 (5 bases). This CDR3 reads CAWSVAGLNYGYTF. The CDR3 bases are TGTGCCTGGAGTGTAGCAGGGCTTAATTATGGCTACACCTTC.